These 13 T cell receptor beta chains originate from one sample sequenced in a study of blood T cell repertoires in COVID-19. TCRdb keeps only in-frame clones here, not all; method: immunoSEQ multiplex PCR. The table records about 190,000 clones, approximately 79% of them present only once. Specimen: peripheral blood. The receptor source for this set is a woman aged 50 to 65 with acute or convalescent COVID-19.

This clone was found once. The chain carries TRBV5-8 and TRBJ1-1; D not certain. The V end lost 6 bases, the J end lost 1 base, and 13 bases lay between the germline ends. The germline V gene encodes CDR1 SGHTS and CDR2 YDEGEE. The CDR3 extends over 14 amino acids. CDR3 amino acids: CASTRHFSNTEAFF. DNA for the CDR3: TGTGCCAGCACCAGACACTTCTCGAACACTGAAGCTTTCTTT. The variable domain in full, with the rest retrieved from reference TRBV5-8 and TRBJ1-1, is EAGVTQSPTHLIKTRGQQATLRCSPISGHTSVYWYQQALGLGLQFLLWYDEGEERNRGNFPPRFSGRQFPNYSSELNVNALELEDSALYLCASTRHFSNTEAFFGQGTRLTVV.

The chain employs TRBV30 and TRBJ1-5; D unclear. Germline CDR1 and CDR2: GTSNPN and SVGIG (reference sequence). V was shortened by 3 bases and J by 0 bases, with 18 bases between the two germline ends. The CDR3 sequence is 17 residues long. Here the CDR3 DNA reads TGTGCCTGGAGCCCGGCTGGGAGAACTCATAGCAATCAGCCCCAGCATTTT. As protein: CAWSPAGRTHSNQPQHF.

The chain joins TRBV29-1 to TRBJ2-7; TRBD1 is a possible D gene (5 bases). Germline lookup yields CDR1 SQVTM and CDR2 ANQGSEA. V gave up 6 bases and J gave up 2 bases, with 8 bases separating them. There are 11 residues in the CDR3. CDR3 sequence: CSVAGTYEQYF. CDR3 nucleotide sequence: TGCAGCGTCGCAGGGACCTACGAGCAGTACTTC.

CDR3 residues: CASSLAGRHTYEQYF. Written as DNA, the CDR3 is TGTGCCAGCAGCTTGGCTGGGCGACATACCTACGAGCAGTACTTC. V is TRBV5-6 and J is TRBJ2-7; unclear D gene. This CDR3 spans 15 amino acids. V was trimmed by 0 bases and J by 2 bases, leaving 12 bases between them. Germline CDR1 and CDR2: SGHDT and YYEEEE. The variable domain in full, completed from reference TRBV5-6 and TRBJ2-7, reads DAGVTQSPTHLIKTRGQQVTLRCSPKSGHDTVSWYQQALGQGPQFIFQYYEEEERQRGNFPDRFSGHQFPNYSSELNVNALLLGDSALYLCASSLAGRHTYEQYFGPGTRLTVT.

The chain links TRBV6-2 or TRBV6-3 to TRBJ2-7; 9 bases align to TRBD2. Looked up from germline, CDR1 is MNHEY and CDR2 is SVGEGT. Trimming removed 6 bases from V and 6 bases from J; junction bases left unmatched: 12. This CDR3 comprises 15 residues. CDR3: CASSPPAGGGREQYF. The CDR3 nucleotides read TGTGCCAGCAGCCCCCCAGCGGGGGGAGGGCGCGAGCAGTACTTC.

The chain uses TRBV19 and TRBJ2-1; tentatively, D is TRBD2 (6 bases). Germline V gene lookup returns CDR1 LNHDA and CDR2 SQIVND (reference sequence). V lost 6 bases, J lost 4 bases, and 19 bases lay in between. The CDR3 spans 16 residues. The CDR3 is CASSTRRGIKYNEQFF. CDR3 sequence (DNA): TGTGCCAGTAGCACGCGGCGCGGGATTAAATACAATGAGCAGTTCTTC.

The J gene is TRBJ1-5, the V gene TRBV10-2, with 9 bases matching TRBD1. J lost 0 bases, V lost 10 bases, and 13 bases had no gene match. Germline values: CDR1 WSHSY, CDR2 SAAADI. This CDR3 spans 17 amino acids. CDR3: CATSRGQGVHSNQPQHF. In DNA, the CDR3 is TGCGCCACCTCCCGGGGACAGGGCGTACATAGCAATCAGCCCCAGCATTTT.

This clone came up once. The chain links TRBV5-4 to TRBJ1-3, with TRBD1 matching 8 bases. Germline loops: CDR1 SGHNT, CDR2 YYREEE (reference sequence). The CDR3 is 15 amino acids. The V segment lost 4 bases and the J segment 7 bases; nucleotides outside the gene matches: 10. This chain's CDR3 is CASSDGQGTTNTIYF. The CDR3 region has the DNA TGTGCCAGCAGCGACGGACAGGGCACGACGAACACCATATATTTT.

The genes are TRBV7-2 and TRBJ2-3, with D possibly matching TRBD2 (6 bases). Germline V CDR1 and CDR2: SGHTA, FQGNSA. The CDR3 contains 16 residues. The germline V and J ends were trimmed by 2 bases and 2 bases, with 14 bases remaining between them. The CDR3 nucleotides are TGTGCCAGCAGCTTAAATCCCAGCGGGCCCACAGATACGCAGTATTTT. Translated, it gives CASSLNPSGPTDTQYF.

The V gene is TRBV6-5, the J gene TRBJ1-2; 7 positions agree with TRBD1. CDR3 length: 14 amino acids. Looked up from germline, CDR1 is MNHEY and CDR2 is SVGAGI. J gave up 2 bases and V 6 bases, and 6 bases lay outside the gene matches. The CDR3 DNA reads as TGTGCCAGCAGCCTAGACAGGGTAAACTATGGCTACACCTTC. Amino acid sequence: CASSLDRVNYGYTF.

This clone was seen once. The rearrangement links TRBV9 to TRBJ2-1, with TRBD2 matching 16 bases. After removal of 3 bases from V and 1 base from J, the junction contained 4 bases not matched to a gene. CDR3 length: 18 amino acids. The germline CDR1 and CDR2 sequences are SGDLS and YYNGEE. The CDR3 loop reads CASSEGTSGGASYNEQFF. The DNA of the CDR3 is TGTGCCAGCAGCGAGGGGACTAGCGGGGGGGCGTCCTACAATGAGCAGTTCTTC.

Here the CDR3 DNA reads TGTGCCAGCAGCTTCTCTGACAGCGGGTATGGCTACACCTTC. Its protein is CASSFSDSGYGYTF. The chain couples TRBV11-2 to TRBJ1-2, with a weak D call TRBD1 (5 bases). In germline, CDR1 is SGHAT, CDR2 FQNNGV. The V end lost 3 bases, the J end lost 5 bases, and 13 bases lay between the germline ends. The CDR3 totals 14 residues.

The chain recombines TRBV2 with TRBJ2-1; D might be TRBD1 (6 bases). This CDR3 contains 15 residues. Germline V lookup: CDR1 SNHLY, CDR2 FYNNEI. Trimming cost V 6 bases and J 4 bases, with 16 bases left between them. The CDR3 loop is CASSTQGQGYNEQFF. DNA for the CDR3: TGTGCCAGCAGCACACAGGGTCAGGGATACAATGAGCAGTTCTTC.